This entry lists 9 T cell receptor beta chains sequenced from one sample in a study of T cell repertoires in cytomegalovirus infection. Using its own MiXCR run on the reads, TCRdb lists one record per CDR3 protein. The sample lists over 150,000 distinct CDR3 sequences, about 18% occurring once. Sequencing was performed on CD8+ T cells from PBMCs. The source of these receptors is a human donor in good health (CMV status not recorded). Some clones in this sample may be carry-over from other donors' samples.

V gene TRBV7-7 combines with J gene TRBJ2-3, with D uncertain. V shed 1 base and J shed 0 bases, with 8 bases lying between them. Germline V gives CDR1 SSHAT, CDR2 FNYEAQ (reference sequence). The CDR3 has 15 residues. The CDR3 sequence is CASSLDITSTDTQYF. DNA of the CDR3: TGTGCCAGCAGCTTAGACATTACTAGCACAGATACGCAGTATTTT.

In its sample, this clonotype was seen a few times. The chain uses TRBV7-9 and TRBJ2-1; no clear D. The germline V gene encodes CDR1 SEHNR and CDR2 FQNEAQ (reference sequence). V was pared by 5 bases and J by 3 bases, with 14 bases between. CDR3 length equals 15 residues. The CDR3 DNA follows: TGTGCCAGCAGCGAAAACTATGCTTACTACAATGAGCAGTTCTTC. It encodes CASSENYAYYNEQFF.

This clonotype has a handful of counts. The V gene is TRBV7-3, the J gene TRBJ1-5, with 9 bases fitting TRBD1. There are 13 residues in the CDR3. Trimming cost V 4 bases and J 9 bases; bases outside gene matches: 4. Germline CDR1 SGHTA, CDR2 FQGTGA. The CDR3 reads CASSSGQGGPQHF. The CDR3 bases are TGTGCCAGCAGCTCGGGACAGGGTGGGCCCCAGCATTTT.

On this clonotype itself: Mismatch with germline at one junction end may stem from a read error. J is TRBJ2-7 and V is TRBV7-2; possible D gene TRBD1, 5 bases. The germline CDR1 and CDR2 sequences are SGHTA and FQGNSA. The CDR3 is 14 amino acids. The chain's CDR3 is CAISLGQGAYEQYF. CDR3 bases: TGTGCCATCAGCTTAGGCCAGGGTGCCTACGAGCAGTACTTC.

This CDR3 is CASSSHRNQETQYF. DNA for the CDR3: TGTGCCAGCAGCTCCCACAGGAACCAAGAGACCCAGTACTTC. The rearrangement uses TRBV7-9 and TRBJ2-5; a possible D gene is TRBD1 (5 bases). Trimming removed 4 bases at V and 0 bases at J, with 9 bases between. This CDR3 contains 14 residues. Germline CDR1 reads SEHNR; CDR2 reads FQNEAQ (reference sequence).

This clonotype was seen a few times. This CDR3 reads CASSWGGDTQYF. CDR3 DNA: TGTGCCAGCAGCTGGGGGGGAGATACGCAGTATTTT. The V call is TRBV7-2, the J call TRBJ2-3; TRBD2 agrees at 7 bases. V shed 4 bases, J shed 5 bases, and the junction held 0 bases outside the gene matches. The CDR3 has 12 amino acids. The germline V gene has CDR1 SGHTA and CDR2 FQGNSA.

This clonotype was recorded at least ten times. The chain combines TRBV7-9 with TRBJ2-6, with a tentative D call TRBD2 (5 bases). The CDR3 is 16 residues long. V dropped 4 bases and J dropped 0 bases, with 10 bases sitting between them. Germline values: CDR1 SEHNR, CDR2 FQNEAQ (reference sequence). DNA for the CDR3: TGTGCCAGCAGCTCTGCGGACTTCTCTGGGGCCAACGTCCTGACTTTC. It encodes CASSSADFSGANVLTF.

This clonotype was seen more than once but under ten times. Being one base from a much bigger clone, this may be a read error. The chain joins TRBV4-2 to TRBJ2-2; D gene unclear. Germline CDR1 and CDR2: LGHNA and YNFKEQ. CDR3 size: 12 residues. Trimming stripped 2 bases from V and 4 bases from J, with 2 bases between. The CDR3 nucleotides are TGTGCCAGCAGCCAAATCACCGGGGAGCTGTTTTTT. Residues: CASSQITGELFF.

This clonotype was detected a few times. This chain connects TRBV20-1 to TRBJ1-5; TRBD1 matches 7 bases. Germline CDR1 DFQATT, CDR2 SNEGSKA (reference sequence). This CDR3 region has 14 residues. V lost 5 bases and J lost 7; bases outside the gene matches: 11. CDR3 nucleotides: TGCAGTGCTCCGGGACAGCAAGTCGGGCAGCCCCAGCATTTT. It is translated as CSAPGQQVGQPQHF.